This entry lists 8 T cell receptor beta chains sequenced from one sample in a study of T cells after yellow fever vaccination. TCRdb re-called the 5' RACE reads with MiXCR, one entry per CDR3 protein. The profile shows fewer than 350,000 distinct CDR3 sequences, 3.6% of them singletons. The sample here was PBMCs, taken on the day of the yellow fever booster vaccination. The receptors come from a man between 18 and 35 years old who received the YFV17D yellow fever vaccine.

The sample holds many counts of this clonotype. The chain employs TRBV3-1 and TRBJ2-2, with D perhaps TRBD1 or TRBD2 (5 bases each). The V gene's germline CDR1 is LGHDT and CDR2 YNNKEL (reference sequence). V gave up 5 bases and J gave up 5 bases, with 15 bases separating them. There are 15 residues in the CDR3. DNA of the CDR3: TGTGCCAGCAGCTTCCCCGGGAAGGGGACCGGGGAGCTGTTTTTT. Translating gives CASSFPGKGTGELFF.

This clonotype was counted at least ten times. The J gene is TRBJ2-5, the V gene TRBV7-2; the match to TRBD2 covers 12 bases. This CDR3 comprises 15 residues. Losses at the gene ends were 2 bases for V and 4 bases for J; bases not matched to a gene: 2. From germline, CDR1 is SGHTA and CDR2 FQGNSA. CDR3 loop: CASSLLAGGLETQYF. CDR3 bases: TGTGCCAGCAGCTTACTAGCGGGGGGGCTAGAGACCCAGTACTTC.

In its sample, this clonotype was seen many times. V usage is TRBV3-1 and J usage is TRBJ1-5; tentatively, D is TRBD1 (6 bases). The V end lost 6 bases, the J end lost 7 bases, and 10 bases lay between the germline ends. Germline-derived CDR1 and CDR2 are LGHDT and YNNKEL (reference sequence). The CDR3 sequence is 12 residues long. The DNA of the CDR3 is TGTGCCAGCAGTTACAGGGACCAGCCCCAGCATTTT. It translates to CASSYRDQPQHF. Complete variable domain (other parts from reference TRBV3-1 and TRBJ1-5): DTAVSQTPKYLVTQMGNDKSIKCEQNLGHDTMYWYKQDSKKFLKIMFSYNNKELIINETVPNRFSPKSPDKAHLNLHINSLELGDSAVYFCASSYRDQPQHFGDGTRLSIL.

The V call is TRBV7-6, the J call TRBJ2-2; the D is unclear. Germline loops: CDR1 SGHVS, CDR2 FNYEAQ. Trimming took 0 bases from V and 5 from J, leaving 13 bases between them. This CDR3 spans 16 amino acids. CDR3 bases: TGTGCCAGCAGCTTAGCCGCACCAGTGGGAACCGGGGAGCTGTTTTTT. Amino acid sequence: CASSLAAPVGTGELFF.

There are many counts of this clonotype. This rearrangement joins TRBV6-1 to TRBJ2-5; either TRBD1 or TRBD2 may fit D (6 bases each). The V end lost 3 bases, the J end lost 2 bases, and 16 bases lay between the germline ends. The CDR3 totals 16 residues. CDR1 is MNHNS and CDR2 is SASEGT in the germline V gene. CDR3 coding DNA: TGTGCCAGCAGTGATCCGGGGCAGGGGAGGCAAGAGACCCAGTACTTC. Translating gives CASSDPGQGRQETQYF.

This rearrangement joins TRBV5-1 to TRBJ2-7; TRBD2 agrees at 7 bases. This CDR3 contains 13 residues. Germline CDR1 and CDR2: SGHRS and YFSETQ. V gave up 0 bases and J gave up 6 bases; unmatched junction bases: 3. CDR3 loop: CASSLAGGSEQYV. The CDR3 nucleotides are TGCGCCAGCAGCTTGGCAGGCGGGAGCGAGCAGTACGTC.

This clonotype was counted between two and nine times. In DNA, the CDR3 is TGTGCCAGCAGCCCTAGGAGCGAGGGTAAGACTGAAGCTTTCTTT. It specifies CASSPRSEGKTEAFF. The chain uses TRBV7-9 and TRBJ1-1; D unresolved. V was trimmed by 5 bases and J by 5 bases, leaving 18 bases between them. This CDR3 has 15 residues. CDR1 and CDR2 (germline): SEHNR, FQNEAQ (reference sequence).

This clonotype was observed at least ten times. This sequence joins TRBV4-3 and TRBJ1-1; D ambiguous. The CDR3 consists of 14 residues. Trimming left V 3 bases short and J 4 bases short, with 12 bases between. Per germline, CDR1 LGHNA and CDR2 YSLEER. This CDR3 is CASSHARRRTEAFF. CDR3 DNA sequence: TGCGCCAGCAGCCACGCTCGTCGGCGCACTGAAGCTTTCTTT.